Presented here are 13 T cell receptor beta chains from one specimen sequenced in a study of cytomegalovirus exposure and HLA in healthy donors (dated by TCRdb to about 2017). Library method: the immunoSEQ multiplex PCR assay. For the multiplex PCR, a mixture combining 60 forward primers for TCR Vbeta segments and 13 reverse primers for TCR Jbeta segments was used. The table was pulled from immuneACCESS by TCRdb, which kept in-frame rearrangements only. Such tables lose some clones; where checked, under half of the loss comes from unresolved V genes, and the rest has no known cause. The sample table lists tens of thousands of clones, about 7.6% of them with a count of one. Roughly 2.1% of the sample belongs to the ten largest clones. Sequencing was carried out using PBMCs. The receptors derive from a man aged 45-65 years in good health and CMV-seronegative.

This clone has just a few counts. The rearrangement links TRBV19 to TRBJ2-3, with TRBD2 matching over 9 bases. V lost 2 bases, J lost 3 bases, and 3 bases stayed unmatched. Germline values: CDR1 LNHDA, CDR2 SQIVND (reference sequence). CDR3 length: 15 amino acids. The CDR3 protein is CASSISSGGTDTQYF. Written as DNA, the CDR3 is TGTGCCAGTAGTATATCGAGCGGGGGGACAGATACGCAGTATTTT.

Only a few counts were recorded for this clone. The V and J genes are TRBV6-1 and TRBJ2-7; TRBD2 matches at 7 bases. The CDR3 has 14 amino acids. Germline CDR1 is MNHNS and CDR2 is SASEGT. Losses at the gene ends were 7 bases for V and 0 bases for J; bases not matched to a gene: 6. The CDR3 loop is CASKSAGTSYEQYF. The CDR3, as DNA: TGTGCCAGCAAATCAGCGGGGACCTCCTACGAGCAGTACTTC.

V gene TRBV11-1 combines with J gene TRBJ1-1; D possibly corresponds to TRBD1 (6 bases). Germline CDR1 and CDR2: SGHAT and FQDESV (reference sequence). The CDR3 spans 15 residues. Trimming cost V 3 bases and J 6 bases, with 17 bases left between them. The CDR3 bases are TGTGCCAGCAGCTTGGGGGCAGGAGCGGGACCTGAAGCTTTCTTT. It yields the protein CASSLGAGAGPEAFF.

The chain has TRBV28 and TRBJ2-7; 8 bases are a match to TRBD1. With 1 base clipped from V and 3 bases from J, the junction kept 5 bases outside the gene matches. This CDR3 contains 15 residues. Germline loops: CDR1 MDHEN, CDR2 SYDVKM. Written as DNA, the CDR3 is TGTGCCAGCAGTTTATCCGCAGGGGGCCGCTACGAGCAGTACTTC. It codes for CASSLSAGGRYEQYF.

Regarding this clone: A read error may produce the germline difference seen at one junction end. The chain recombines TRBV4-3 with TRBJ2-1, with D maybe TRBD2 (5 bases). Germline loops: CDR1 LGHNA, CDR2 YSLEER. The CDR3 totals 15 residues. CDR3 nucleotide sequence: TGCGCCAGCAGCAAAGAGGGAGTTAACTACAATGAGCAGTTCTTC. It encodes CASSKEGVNYNEQFF.

The rearrangement links TRBV25-1 to TRBJ2-3; 7 bases match TRBD2. This CDR3 is 15 amino acids long. The V and J ends lost 2 bases and 6 bases, in that order; junction bases with no gene match: 8. Germline V CDR1 and CDR2: MGHDK, SYGVNS. CDR3 protein: CASSERAGAGDTQYF. In DNA, the CDR3 is TGTGCCAGCAGTGAAAGGGCGGGAGCAGGGGATACGCAGTATTTT.

V and J are TRBV2 and TRBJ1-1, with D perhaps TRBD1 (5 bases). This CDR3 has 14 amino acids. Trimming cost V 7 bases and J 4 bases, with 16 bases left between them. CDR1 SNHLY and CDR2 FYNNEI come from the germline V gene. In nucleotides, the CDR3 is TGTGCCAGCACCCGAGCCAAGGGGTTCACTGAAGCTTTCTTT. Translated, it gives CASTRAKGFTEAFF.

The table lists this clone with a few counts. The chain is built from TRBV18 and TRBJ2-7; TRBD2 might be the D (5 bases). The CDR3 runs to 15 residues. From germline, CDR1 is KGHSH and CDR2 LQKENI. V was trimmed by 6 bases and J by 3 bases, leaving 18 bases between them. The CDR3 loop is CASSPTTGNVYEQYF. The CDR3 bases are TGTGCCAGCTCGCCAACCACGGGGAATGTCTACGAGCAGTACTTC.

In its sample, this clone was seen a few times. The chain's CDR3 is CSAQVWAEQYF. CDR3 coding DNA: TGCAGTGCCCAAGTGTGGGCAGAGCAGTACTTC. The chain recombines TRBV20-1 with TRBJ2-7; unclear D gene. CDR1 DFQATT and CDR2 SNEGSKA come from the germline V gene (reference sequence). This CDR3 comprises 11 residues. The V end was cut by 6 bases, the J end by 7 bases, with 13 bases between.

This clone was detected only a few times. The chain links TRBV4-1 to TRBJ2-7; 10 bases are shared with TRBD1. Germline V gene sequence: CDR1 MGHRA, CDR2 YSYEKL. The CDR3 extends over 16 amino acids. V lost 2 bases and J lost 7; bases outside the gene matches: 11. The CDR3 protein is CASSQFPRGTGEEQYF. CDR3 nucleotide sequence: TGCGCCAGCAGCCAATTCCCCAGGGGGACAGGGGAAGAGCAGTACTTC.

There are a few counts of this clone. The chain has TRBV5-4 and TRBJ2-3; 8 bases fit TRBD2. The CDR3 is made up of 14 amino acids. Germline-derived CDR1 and CDR2 are SGHNT and YYREEE (reference sequence). V was pared by 3 bases and J by 3 bases, with 3 bases of the junction left unmatched. The CDR3 DNA is TGTGCCAGCAGCTCGGGGGGGCCAACAGATACGCAGTATTTT. Translation: CASSSGGPTDTQYF.

This clone was observed a few times. The V call is TRBV28, the J call TRBJ1-4; 7 nucleotides line up with TRBD1. The CDR3 length is 15 residues. The J segment lost 4 bases and the V segment lost 5 bases, leaving 7 bases of the junction unmatched. Germline V gene lookup returns CDR1 MDHEN and CDR2 SYDVKM. CDR3 bases: TGTGCCAGCAGTCCACCGGGACAGCATAATGAAAAACTGTTTTTT. This sequence encodes CASSPPGQHNEKLFF.

This clone appeared a few times. V and J are TRBV14 and TRBJ2-3, with TRBD1 as a possible D gene (6 bases). This CDR3 has 17 amino acids. Germline V gene lookup returns CDR1 SGHDN and CDR2 FVKESK. Trimming pared 4 bases from V and 1 base from J, leaving 18 bases between. The CDR3 spells CASSLGKKRTGTDTQYF. DNA of the CDR3: TGTGCCAGCAGCCTAGGAAAGAAAAGGACAGGCACAGATACGCAGTATTTT.